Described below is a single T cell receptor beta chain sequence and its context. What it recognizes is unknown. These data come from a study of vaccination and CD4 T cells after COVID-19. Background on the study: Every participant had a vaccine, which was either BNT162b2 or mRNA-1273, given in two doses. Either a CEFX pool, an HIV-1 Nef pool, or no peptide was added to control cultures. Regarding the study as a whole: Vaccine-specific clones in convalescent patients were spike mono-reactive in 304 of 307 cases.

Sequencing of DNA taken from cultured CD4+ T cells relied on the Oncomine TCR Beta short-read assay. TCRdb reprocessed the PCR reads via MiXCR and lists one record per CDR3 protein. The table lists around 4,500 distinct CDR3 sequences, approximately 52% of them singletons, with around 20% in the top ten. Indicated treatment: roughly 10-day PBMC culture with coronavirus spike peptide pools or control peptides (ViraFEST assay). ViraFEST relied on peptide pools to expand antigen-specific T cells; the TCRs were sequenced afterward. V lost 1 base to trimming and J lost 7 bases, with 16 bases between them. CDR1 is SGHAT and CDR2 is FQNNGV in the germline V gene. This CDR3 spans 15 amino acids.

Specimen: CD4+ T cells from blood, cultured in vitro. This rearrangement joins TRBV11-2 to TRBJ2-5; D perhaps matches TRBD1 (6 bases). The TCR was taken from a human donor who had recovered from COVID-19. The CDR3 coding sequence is TGTGCCAGCAGCTTAGTGCCTTTTGGGGGCGGGACCCAGTACTTC. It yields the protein CASSLVPFGGGTQYF.